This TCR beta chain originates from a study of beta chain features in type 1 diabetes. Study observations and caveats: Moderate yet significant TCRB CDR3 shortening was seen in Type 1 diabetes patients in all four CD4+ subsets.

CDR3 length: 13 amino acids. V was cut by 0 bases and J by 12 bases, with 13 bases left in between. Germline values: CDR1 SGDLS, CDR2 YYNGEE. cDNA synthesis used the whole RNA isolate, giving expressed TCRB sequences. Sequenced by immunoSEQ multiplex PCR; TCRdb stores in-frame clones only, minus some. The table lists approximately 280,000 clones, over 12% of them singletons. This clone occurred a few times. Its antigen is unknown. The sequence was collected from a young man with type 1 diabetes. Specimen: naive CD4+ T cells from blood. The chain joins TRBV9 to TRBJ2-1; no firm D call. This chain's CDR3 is CASSVGVARGQFF. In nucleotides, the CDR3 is TGTGCCAGCAGCGTAGGGGTCGCCAGAGGGCAGTTCTTC.